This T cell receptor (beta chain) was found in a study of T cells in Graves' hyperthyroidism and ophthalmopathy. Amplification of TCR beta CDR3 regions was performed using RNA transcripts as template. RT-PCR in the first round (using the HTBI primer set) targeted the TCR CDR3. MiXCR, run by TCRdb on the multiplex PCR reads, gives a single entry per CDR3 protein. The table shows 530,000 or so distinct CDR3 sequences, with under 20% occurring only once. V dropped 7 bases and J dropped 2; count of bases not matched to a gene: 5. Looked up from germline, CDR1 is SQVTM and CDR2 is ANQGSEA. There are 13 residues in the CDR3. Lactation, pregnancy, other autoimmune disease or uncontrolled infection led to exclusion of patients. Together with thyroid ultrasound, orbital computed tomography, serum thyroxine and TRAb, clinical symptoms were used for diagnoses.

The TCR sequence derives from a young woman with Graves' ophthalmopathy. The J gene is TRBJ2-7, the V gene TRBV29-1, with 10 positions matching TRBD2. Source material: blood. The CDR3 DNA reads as TGCAGCGGACGACTAGCGGGCCCCTACGAGCAGTACTTC. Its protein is CSGRLAGPYEQYF.